This is a list of T cell receptor beta chains from one sample in a study of cytomegalovirus exposure and HLA in healthy donors. Profiling relied on immunoSEQ multiplex PCR, and the TCRdb table lists in-frame clones only, not all of them. The repertoire consists of around 190,000 clones, with under 85% occurring once and the leading ten covering roughly 1.5%. Sample: PBMCs. All receptors derive from a woman younger than 35 in good health and CMV-seronegative. The CDR3 runs from the conserved cysteine through the conserved F or W. D genes are given only for firm matches. Rows may omit the clone size; those that give it use once, few, many or a size class.

D gene: TRBD1
J gene: TRBJ1-6
V gene: TRBV6-6
clone size: NA
CDR3 protein: CASRKGQGVTDSPLHF
CDR3 DNA: TGTGCCAGCAGAAAGGGACAGGGAGTGACGGATTCACCCCTCCACTTT

D gene: TRBD1
J gene: TRBJ2-3
V gene: TRBV5-1
clone size: once
CDR3 protein: CASSQGDTDTQYF
CDR3 DNA: TGCGCCAGCAGCCAGGGGGACACAGATACGCAGTATTTT

D gene: TRBD1
J gene: TRBJ1-4
V gene: TRBV28
clone size: NA
CDR3 protein: CASRGQGAEEKLFF
CDR3 DNA: TGTGCCAGCAGAGGACAGGGGGCGGAGGAAAAACTGTTTTTT

D gene: NA
J gene: TRBJ1-1
V gene: TRBV28
clone size: NA
CDR3 protein: CASSFYLSARGNTEAFF
CDR3 DNA: TGTGCCAGCAGTTTTTATCTTTCGGCGCGAGGGAACACTGAAGCTTTCTTT

D gene: TRBD2
J gene: TRBJ2-7
V gene: TRBV13
clone size: NA
CDR3 protein: CASSQTGRGVLYEQYF
CDR3 DNA: TGTGCCAGCAGCCAGACCGGGCGGGGGGTCCTCTACGAGCAGTACTTC

D gene: NA
J gene: TRBJ2-7
V gene: TRBV7-3
clone size: NA
CDR3 protein: CASSLGGGREQYF
CDR3 DNA: TGTGCCAGCAGCTTAGGGGGGGGGCGGGAGCAGTACTTC

D gene: TRBD2
J gene: TRBJ2-5
V gene: TRBV5-1
clone size: NA
CDR3 protein: CASSLDSGAQETQYF
CDR3 DNA: TGCGCCAGCAGCTTGGATAGCGGGGCACAAGAGACCCAGTACTTC

D gene: NA
J gene: TRBJ2-7
V gene: TRBV5-5
clone size: NA
CDR3 protein: CASSLAQGLGEQYF
CDR3 DNA: TGTGCCAGCAGCTTGGCGCAGGGTCTAGGCGAGCAGTACTTC

D gene: NA
J gene: TRBJ2-5
V gene: TRBV21-1
clone size: few
CDR3 protein: CASSKTFGRGDLQETQYF
CDR3 DNA: TGTGCCAGCAGCAAAACCTTTGGCCGGGGGGATCTCCAAGAGACCCAGTACTTC

D gene: TRBD2
J gene: TRBJ2-1
V gene: TRBV4-1
clone size: NA
CDR3 protein: CASSQGKGTSKGNEQFF
CDR3 DNA: TGCGCCAGCAGCCAAGGGAAGGGGACTAGCAAGGGCAATGAGCAGTTCTTC

D gene: TRBD1
J gene: TRBJ2-2
V gene: TRBV7-9
clone size: NA
CDR3 protein: CASSDGQGVITGELFF
CDR3 DNA: TGTGCCAGCAGCGACGGACAGGGGGTGATCACCGGGGAGCTGTTTTTT

D gene: TRBD1
J gene: TRBJ1-4
V gene: TRBV5-4
clone size: NA
CDR3 protein: CASSRDRGLEEKLFF
CDR3 DNA: TGTGCCAGCAGCCGGGACAGGGGTTTGGAAGAAAAACTGTTTTTT

D gene: NA
J gene: TRBJ2-7
V gene: TRBV5-6
clone size: NA
CDR3 protein: CASSSGYEQYF
CDR3 DNA: TGTGCCAGCAGCTCCGGGTACGAGCAGTACTTC

D gene: TRBD1
J gene: TRBJ1-3
V gene: TRBV5-1
clone size: few
CDR3 protein: CASSLITGGPGNTIYF
CDR3 DNA: TGCGCCAGCAGCCTAATTACAGGGGGACCCGGAAACACCATATATTTT

D gene: NA
J gene: TRBJ2-7
V gene: TRBV19
clone size: NA
CDR3 protein: CASSFEAVGYEQYF
CDR3 DNA: TGTGCCAGTAGTTTCGAGGCTGTCGGCTACGAGCAGTACTTC

D gene: TRBD2
J gene: TRBJ2-1
V gene: TRBV19
clone size: NA
CDR3 protein: CASSKTGTSGGYNEQFF
CDR3 DNA: TGTGCCAGTTCGAAAACCGGGACTAGCGGGGGTTACAATGAGCAGTTCTTC

D gene: NA
J gene: TRBJ1-2
V gene: TRBV5-1
clone size: NA
CDR3 protein: CASSLAQSNYGYTF
CDR3 DNA: TGCGCCAGCAGCTTGGCCCAGTCTAACTATGGCTACACCTTC

D gene: TRBD2
J gene: TRBJ2-1
V gene: TRBV7-6
clone size: NA
CDR3 protein: CASSSPLAGGRNEQFF
CDR3 DNA: TGTGCCAGCAGCTCTCCCCTAGCGGGGGGTAGGAATGAGCAGTTCTTC

D gene: NA
J gene: TRBJ1-3
V gene: TRBV27
clone size: NA
CDR3 protein: CASSSRLGHSTSLSGNTIYF
CDR3 DNA: TGTGCCAGCAGTTCCCGGTTAGGACACTCTACCTCCCTCTCTGGAAACACCATATATTTT

D gene: NA
J gene: TRBJ2-2
V gene: TRBV6-4
clone size: many
CDR3 protein: CASSADSPATGELFF
CDR3 DNA: TGTGCCAGCAGTGCGGACTCACCCGCGACCGGGGAGCTGTTTTTT

D gene: NA
J gene: TRBJ2-7
V gene: TRBV21-1
clone size: NA
CDR3 protein: CASSDSGSEQYF
CDR3 DNA: TGTGCCAGCAGCGATTCGGGGTCCGAGCAGTACTTC

D gene: TRBD1
J gene: TRBJ1-3
V gene: TRBV7-8
clone size: few
CDR3 protein: CASSPVRDRGFGGNTIYF
CDR3 DNA: TGTGCCAGCAGCCCCGTCCGGGACAGGGGATTCGGAGGAAACACCATATATTTT

D gene: NA
J gene: TRBJ2-5
V gene: TRBV28
clone size: NA
CDR3 protein: CASSPRKGAMSQETQYF
CDR3 DNA: TGTGCCAGCAGCCCAAGGAAAGGGGCAATGTCCCAAGAGACCCAGTACTTC

D gene: NA
J gene: TRBJ1-3
V gene: TRBV7-9
clone size: NA
CDR3 protein: CASSPGAGNTIYF
CDR3 DNA: TGTGCCAGCAGCCCAGGGGCCGGAAACACCATATATTTT

D gene: TRBD2
J gene: TRBJ2-3
V gene: TRBV4-1
clone size: few
CDR3 protein: CASSQGLAGGRTDTQYF
CDR3 DNA: TGCGCCAGCAGCCAAGGACTAGCGGGGGGGAGGACAGATACGCAGTATTTT

D gene: TRBD2
J gene: TRBJ2-1
V gene: TRBV14
clone size: NA
CDR3 protein: CASSQVGTSGGFSYNEQFF
CDR3 DNA: TGTGCCAGCAGCCAAGTAGGGACTAGCGGGGGCTTCTCCTACAATGAGCAGTTCTTC

D gene: TRBD2
J gene: TRBJ2-7
V gene: TRBV30
clone size: NA
CDR3 protein: CAWTLAGGEYEQYF
CDR3 DNA: TGTGCCTGGACTTTGGCGGGAGGCGAGTACGAGCAGTACTTC

D gene: NA
J gene: TRBJ1-5
V gene: TRBV27
clone size: NA
CDR3 protein: CASSLLSNQPQHF
CDR3 DNA: TGTGCCAGCAGTTTATTGAGTAATCAGCCCCAGCATTTT

D gene: TRBD1
J gene: TRBJ1-2
V gene: TRBV25-1
clone size: NA
CDR3 protein: CASSPPRGTEYGYTF
CDR3 DNA: TGTGCCAGCTCTCCTCCGAGAGGGACAGAATATGGCTACACCTTC

D gene: NA
J gene: TRBJ1-3
V gene: TRBV29-1
clone size: NA
CDR3 protein: CSVEDSGMSPRRDIRNTIYF
CDR3 DNA: TGCAGCGTTGAAGATTCGGGAATGTCCCCAAGGAGGGATATACGAAACACCATATATTTT

D gene: TRBD1
J gene: TRBJ1-2
V gene: TRBV30
clone size: NA
CDR3 protein: CAWSNRGTYGYTF
CDR3 DNA: TGTGCCTGGAGTAACAGGGGAACCTATGGCTACACCTTC

D gene: TRBD1
J gene: TRBJ2-5
V gene: TRBV19
clone size: NA
CDR3 protein: CASSAPGQPTPQYF
CDR3 DNA: TGTGCCAGTAGTGCACCGGGACAGCCAACGCCCCAGTACTTC

D gene: NA
J gene: TRBJ2-3
V gene: TRBV11-2
clone size: NA
CDR3 protein: CASSLSMGHTRADTQYF
CDR3 DNA: TGTGCCAGCAGCTTATCGATGGGACATACCCGCGCAGATACGCAGTATTTT

D gene: NA
J gene: TRBJ1-2
V gene: TRBV7-2
clone size: NA
CDR3 protein: CASSLGTPYGYTF
CDR3 DNA: TGTGCCAGCAGCTTAGGGACACCGTATGGCTACACCTTC

D gene: TRBD1
J gene: TRBJ1-5
V gene: TRBV18
clone size: NA
CDR3 protein: CASSPGQGAFQPQHF
CDR3 DNA: TGTGCCAGCTCACCGGGACAGGGGGCCTTTCAGCCCCAGCATTTT

D gene: TRBD1
J gene: TRBJ1-3
V gene: TRBV28
clone size: NA
CDR3 protein: CASKEDTGTAGNTIYF
CDR3 DNA: TGTGCCAGCAAAGAAGACACAGGGACAGCTGGAAACACCATATATTTT

D gene: TRBD2
J gene: TRBJ2-2
V gene: TRBV10-1
clone size: NA
CDR3 protein: CASSEGGLAGYTGELFF
CDR3 DNA: TGCGCCAGCAGTGAGGGGGGACTAGCGGGATATACCGGGGAGCTGTTTTTT

D gene: NA
J gene: TRBJ1-1
V gene: TRBV19
clone size: NA
CDR3 protein: CASSIWRAGGTEAFF
CDR3 DNA: TGTGCCAGTAGTATCTGGAGGGCGGGGGGCACTGAAGCTTTCTTT

D gene: NA
J gene: TRBJ2-7
V gene: TRBV5-4
clone size: few
CDR3 protein: CASSSTGNEQYF
CDR3 DNA: TGTGCCAGCAGCTCCACAGGGAACGAGCAGTACTTC

D gene: TRBD1
J gene: TRBJ1-6
V gene: TRBV30
clone size: NA
CDR3 protein: CAWDRGESPLHF
CDR3 DNA: TGTGCCTGGGACAGGGGTGAGTCACCCCTCCACTTT

D gene: TRBD1
J gene: TRBJ1-1
V gene: TRBV4-1
clone size: NA
CDR3 protein: CASSQVKGATEAFF
CDR3 DNA: TGCGCCAGCAGCCAAGTAAAGGGGGCCACTGAAGCTTTCTTT

D gene: NA
J gene: TRBJ1-2
V gene: TRBV19
clone size: NA
CDR3 protein: CATQGGDYGYTF
CDR3 DNA: TGTGCCACTCAGGGAGGGGACTATGGCTACACCTTC

D gene: TRBD1
J gene: TRBJ1-1
V gene: TRBV27
clone size: few
CDR3 protein: CASSRRDRRPSEAFF
CDR3 DNA: TGTGCCAGCAGTCGCAGGGACAGGAGGCCGAGTGAAGCTTTCTTT

D gene: NA
J gene: TRBJ1-1
V gene: TRBV29-1
clone size: NA
CDR3 protein: CSVGRRQNTEAFF
CDR3 DNA: TGCAGCGTGGGCAGACGTCAGAACACTGAAGCTTTCTTT

D gene: TRBD1
J gene: TRBJ1-1
V gene: TRBV10-1
clone size: few
CDR3 protein: CASSPGQGGTEAFF
CDR3 DNA: TGCGCCAGCTCACCGGGACAGGGAGGCACTGAAGCTTTCTTT

D gene: TRBD2
J gene: TRBJ2-5
V gene: TRBV9
clone size: once
CDR3 protein: CASSGGLAKTQYF
CDR3 DNA: TGTGCCAGCAGCGGAGGACTAGCGAAGACCCAGTACTTC

D gene: NA
J gene: TRBJ2-4
V gene: TRBV20-1
clone size: NA
CDR3 protein: CSANLRAIQYF
CDR3 DNA: TGCAGTGCTAACTTGAGGGCCATTCAGTACTTC

D gene: NA
J gene: TRBJ2-5
V gene: TRBV11-2
clone size: NA
CDR3 protein: CASSLNFISRQVVETQYF
CDR3 DNA: TGTGCCAGCAGCTTAAATTTTATCTCTAGACAGGTTGTAGAGACCCAGTACTTC

D gene: TRBD2
J gene: TRBJ2-1
V gene: TRBV5-6
clone size: NA
CDR3 protein: CASSLAFTSGRDNEQFF
CDR3 DNA: TGTGCCAGCAGCTTGGCGTTCACTAGCGGGAGGGACAATGAGCAGTTCTTC

D gene: NA
J gene: TRBJ2-5
V gene: TRBV30
clone size: NA
CDR3 protein: CAWSWQVQETQYF
CDR3 DNA: TGTGCCTGGAGTTGGCAGGTCCAAGAGACCCAGTACTTC